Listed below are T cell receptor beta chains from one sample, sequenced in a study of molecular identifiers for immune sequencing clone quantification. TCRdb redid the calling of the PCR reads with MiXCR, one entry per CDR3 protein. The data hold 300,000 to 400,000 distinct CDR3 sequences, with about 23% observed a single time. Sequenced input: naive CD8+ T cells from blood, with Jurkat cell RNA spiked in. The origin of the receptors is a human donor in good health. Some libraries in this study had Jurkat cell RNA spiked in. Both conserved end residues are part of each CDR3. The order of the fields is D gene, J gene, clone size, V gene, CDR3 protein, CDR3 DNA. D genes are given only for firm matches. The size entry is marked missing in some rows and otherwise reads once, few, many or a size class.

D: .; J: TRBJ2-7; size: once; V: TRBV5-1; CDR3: CASSLELAHEQYF; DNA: TGCGCCAGCAGCTTGGAACTAGCTCACGAGCAGTACTTC
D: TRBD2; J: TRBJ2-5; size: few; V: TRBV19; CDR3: CAISTGTSGVTYQETQYF; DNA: TGTGCCATCTCGACCGGGACTAGCGGGGTGACGTACCAAGAGACCCAGTACTTC
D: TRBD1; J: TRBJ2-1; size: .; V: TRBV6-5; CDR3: CASSPGTACNEQFF; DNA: TGTGCCAGCAGTCCCGGGACAGCCTGCAATGAGCAGTTCTTC
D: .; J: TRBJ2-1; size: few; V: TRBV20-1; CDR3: CSAGTPSASEQFF; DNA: TGCAGTGCTGGAACACCTAGCGCCAGTGAGCAGTTCTTC
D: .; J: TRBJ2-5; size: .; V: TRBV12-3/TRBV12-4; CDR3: CASSGALLLETQYF; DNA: TGTGCCAGCAGTGGGGCCCTGTTGTTAGAGACCCAGTACTTC
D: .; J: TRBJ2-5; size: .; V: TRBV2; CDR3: CASSGLRDQETQYF; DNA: TGTGCCAGCAGTGGGCTGCGGGACCAAGAGACCCAGTACTTC
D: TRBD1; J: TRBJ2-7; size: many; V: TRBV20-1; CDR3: CSANSDREFSEQYF; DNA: TGCAGTGCTAACTCGGACAGGGAGTTTAGCGAGCAGTACTTC
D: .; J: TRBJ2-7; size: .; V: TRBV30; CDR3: CAWSVSAAHYEQYF; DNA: TGTGCCTGGAGCGTTTCGGCAGCTCACTACGAGCAGTACTTC
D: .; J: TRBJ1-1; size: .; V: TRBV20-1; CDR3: CSATNSAGFPYTEAFF; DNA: TGCAGTGCTACTAATTCGGCGGGGTTCCCTTACACTGAAGCTTTCTTT
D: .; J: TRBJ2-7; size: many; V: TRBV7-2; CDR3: CASSLGQRAPYEQYF; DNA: TGTGCCAGCAGCTTAGGGCAGCGGGCACCCTACGAGCAGTACTTC
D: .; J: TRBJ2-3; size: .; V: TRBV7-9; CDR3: CASSLFPDLRTDTQYF; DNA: TGTGCCAGCAGCTTATTTCCGGACCTGCGCACAGATACGCAGTATTTT
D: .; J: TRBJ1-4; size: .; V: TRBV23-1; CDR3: CASSPRRGAESNEKLFF; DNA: TGCGCCAGCAGTCCCAGGCGGGGCGCAGAGAGTAATGAAAAACTGTTTTTT
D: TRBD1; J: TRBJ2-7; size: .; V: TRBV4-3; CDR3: CASSQDYRGYEQYF; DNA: TGCGCCAGCAGCCAAGACTACAGGGGGTACGAGCAGTACTTC
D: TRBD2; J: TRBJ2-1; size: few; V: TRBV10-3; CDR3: CASLGTSGLNSSYNEQFF; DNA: TGTGCCTCCCTAGGGACTAGCGGGTTGAACAGCTCCTACAATGAGCAGTTCTTC
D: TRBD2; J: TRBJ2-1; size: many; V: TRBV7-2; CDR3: CASSSRLAGGPVNEQFF; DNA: TGTGCCAGCAGCTCCCGACTAGCGGGGGGGCCTGTGAATGAGCAGTTCTTC
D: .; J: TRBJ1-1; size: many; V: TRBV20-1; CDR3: CSARDWRRVNTEAFF; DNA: TGCAGTGCTAGAGATTGGCGCAGAGTCAACACTGAAGCTTTCTTT
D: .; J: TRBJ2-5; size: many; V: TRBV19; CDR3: CASSVQGLVQETQYF; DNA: TGTGCCAGTAGTGTACAGGGCTTAGTCCAAGAGACCCAGTACTTC
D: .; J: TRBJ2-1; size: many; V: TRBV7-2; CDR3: CASSLADRSPYNEQFF; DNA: TGTGCCAGCAGCTTAGCCGACAGATCGCCTTACAATGAGCAGTTCTTC
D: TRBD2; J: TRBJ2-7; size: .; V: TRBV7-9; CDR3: CASSFPREWHSGAYEQYF; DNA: TGTGCCAGCAGCTTCCCCAGGGAGTGGCATAGCGGGGCCTACGAGCAGTACTTC
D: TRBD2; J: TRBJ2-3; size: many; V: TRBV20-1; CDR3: CSATRTSGSTDTQYF; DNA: TGCAGTGCCACCCGGACTAGCGGAAGCACAGATACGCAGTATTTT
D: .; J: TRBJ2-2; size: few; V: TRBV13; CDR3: CASTPSGWGLTGELFF; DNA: TGTGCCAGCACCCCAAGCGGGTGGGGACTCACCGGGGAGCTGTTTTTT
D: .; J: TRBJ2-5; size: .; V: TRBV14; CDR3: CASSQRGSETQYF; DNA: TGTGCCAGCAGCCAAAGAGGATCCGAGACCCAGTACTTC
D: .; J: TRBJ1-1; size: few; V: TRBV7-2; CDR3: CASKEGGPITEAFF; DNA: TGTGCCAGCAAGGAGGGGGGCCCCATCACTGAAGCTTTCTTT
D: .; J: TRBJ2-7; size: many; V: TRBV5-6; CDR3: CASSLAALLEQYF; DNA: TGTGCCAGCAGCTTGGCGGCACTCCTCGAGCAGTACTTC
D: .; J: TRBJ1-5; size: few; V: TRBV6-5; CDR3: CASMPTGPGPQHF; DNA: TGTGCCAGCATGCCGACAGGTCCGGGTCCCCAGCATTTT
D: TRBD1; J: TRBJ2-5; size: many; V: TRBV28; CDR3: CASKTGDQETQYF; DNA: TGTGCCAGCAAAACAGGGGACCAAGAGACCCAGTACTTC
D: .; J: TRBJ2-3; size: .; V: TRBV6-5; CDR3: CASGYQGGRLSTDTQYF; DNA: TGTGCCAGCGGTTACCAGGGGGGACGGCTCAGCACAGATACGCAGTATTTT
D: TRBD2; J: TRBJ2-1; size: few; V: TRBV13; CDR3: CASSLALAGGSEQFF; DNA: TGTGCCAGCAGCTTAGCACTAGCGGGGGGTAGTGAGCAGTTCTTC
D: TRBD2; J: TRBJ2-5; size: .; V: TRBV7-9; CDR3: CASSLTSGLNQETQYF; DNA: TGTGCCAGCAGCTTAACTAGCGGTCTCAACCAAGAGACCCAGTACTTC
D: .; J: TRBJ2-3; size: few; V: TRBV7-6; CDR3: CASSPEATGHRFTDTQYF; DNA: TGTGCCAGCAGCCCAGAGGCGACCGGGCACCGTTTCACAGATACGCAGTATTTT
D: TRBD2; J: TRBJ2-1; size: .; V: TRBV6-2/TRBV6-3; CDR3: CASSPLPLAGHSSYNEQFF; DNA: TGTGCCAGCAGCCCTTTACCCCTAGCGGGACACAGCTCCTACAATGAGCAGTTCTTC
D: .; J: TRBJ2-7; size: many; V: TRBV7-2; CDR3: CASSLGIGHEQYF; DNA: TGTGCCAGCAGCTTAGGGATCGGGCACGAGCAGTACTTC
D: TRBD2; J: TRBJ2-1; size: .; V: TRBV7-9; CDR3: CASSFEGGLVNEQFF; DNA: TGTGCCAGCAGCTTTGAGGGAGGGCTAGTGAATGAGCAGTTCTTC
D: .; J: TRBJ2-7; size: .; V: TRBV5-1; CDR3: CASSLDSAVSSYEQYF; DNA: TGCGCCAGCAGCTTGGATTCCGCGGTCAGCTCCTACGAGCAGTACTTC
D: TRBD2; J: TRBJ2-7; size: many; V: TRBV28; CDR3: CASSFGLAGAYEQYF; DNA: TGTGCCAGCAGTTTTGGACTAGCGGGGGCCTACGAGCAGTACTTC
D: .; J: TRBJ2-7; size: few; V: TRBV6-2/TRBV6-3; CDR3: CASSFTRLIEDEQYF; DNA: TGTGCCAGTTCCTTCACCAGGCTCATCGAGGACGAGCAGTACTTC
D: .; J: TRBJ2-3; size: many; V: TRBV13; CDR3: CASRLLGDTQYF; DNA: TGTGCCAGCCGGCTACTCGGAGATACGCAGTATTTT
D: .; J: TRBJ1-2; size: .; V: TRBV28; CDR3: CASTSIGGSNYGYTF; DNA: TGTGCCAGCACCAGCATCGGGGGAAGTAACTATGGCTACACCTTC
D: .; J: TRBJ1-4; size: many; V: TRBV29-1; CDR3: CSVFATNEKLFF; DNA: TGCAGCGTGTTTGCAACTAATGAAAAACTGTTTTTT
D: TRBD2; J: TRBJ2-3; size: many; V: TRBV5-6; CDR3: CASSLELAGPTDTQYF; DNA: TGTGCCAGCAGCTTGGAGCTAGCGGGACCCACAGATACGCAGTATTTT
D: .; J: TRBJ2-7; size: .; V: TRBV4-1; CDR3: CASSQGALPYEQYF; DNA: TGCGCCAGCAGCCAGGGGGCACTTCCATACGAGCAGTACTTC
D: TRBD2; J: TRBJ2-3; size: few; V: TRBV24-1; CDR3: CATIGGGPIRTDTQYF; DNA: TGTGCCACCATCGGGGGGGGGCCAATAAGAACAGATACGCAGTATTTT
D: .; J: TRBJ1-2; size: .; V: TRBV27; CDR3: CASRLNGGSNYGYTF; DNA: TGCGCCAGCAGGTTGAACGGGGGCTCTAACTATGGCTACACCTTC
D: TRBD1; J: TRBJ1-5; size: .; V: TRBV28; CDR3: CASSLGTGSDQPQHF; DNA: TGTGCCAGCAGCCTCGGGACAGGGTCGGATCAGCCCCAGCATTTT
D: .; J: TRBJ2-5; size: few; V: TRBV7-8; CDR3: CASSAPGIQETQYF; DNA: TGTGCCAGCAGCGCCCCAGGGATTCAAGAGACCCAGTACTTC
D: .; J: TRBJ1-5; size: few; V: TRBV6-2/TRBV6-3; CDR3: CASSYGAIQPQHF; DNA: TGTGCCAGCAGTTATGGGGCCATTCAGCCCCAGCATTTT
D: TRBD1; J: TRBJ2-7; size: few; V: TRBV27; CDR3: CASSFGAGGSYEQYF; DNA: TGTGCCAGTAGTTTCGGTGCAGGGGGCTCGTACGAGCAGTACTTC
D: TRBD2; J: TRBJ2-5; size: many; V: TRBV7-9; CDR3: CASSPPSAGGEETQYF; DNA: TGTGCCAGCAGCCCTCCCTCAGCGGGGGGGGAAGAGACCCAGTACTTC
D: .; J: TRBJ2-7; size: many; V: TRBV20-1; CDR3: CSARRTSSAAQGYEQYF; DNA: TGCAGTGCTAGAAGGACCTCTAGCGCGGCCCAAGGCTACGAGCAGTACTTC
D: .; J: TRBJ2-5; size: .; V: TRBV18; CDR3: CAGSPGRRYQETQYF; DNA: TGTGCCGGCTCACCGGGCAGGAGGTACCAAGAGACCCAGTACTTC
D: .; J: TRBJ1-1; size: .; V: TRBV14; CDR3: CAGSQILGTEAFF; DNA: TGTGCCGGCAGCCAAATTCTAGGCACTGAAGCTTTCTTT
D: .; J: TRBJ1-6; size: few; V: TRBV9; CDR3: CASSVGGGDYNSPLHF; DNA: TGTGCCAGCAGCGTAGGTGGGGGCGATTATAATTCACCCCTCCACTTT
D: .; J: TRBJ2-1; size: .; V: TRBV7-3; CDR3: CASSSAGTDFSYNELFF; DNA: TGTGCCAGCAGCTCTGCGGGGACAGACTTTTCCTACAATGAGCTGTTCTTC
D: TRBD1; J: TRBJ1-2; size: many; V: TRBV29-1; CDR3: CSVEPWTGQSYGYTF; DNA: TGCAGCGTTGAACCATGGACAGGCCAGTCCTATGGCTACACCTTC
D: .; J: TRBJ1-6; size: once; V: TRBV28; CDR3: CASSFRTGSPLHF; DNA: TGTGCCAGCAGTTTCCGGACGGGTTCACCCCTCCACTTT
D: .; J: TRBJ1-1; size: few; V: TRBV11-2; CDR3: CASTFSGRGTTEAFF; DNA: TGTGCCAGCACCTTTAGTGGGAGGGGTACGACTGAAGCTTTCTTT
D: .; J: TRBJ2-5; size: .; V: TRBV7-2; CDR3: CASSLVGREPQETQYF; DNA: TGTGCCAGCAGCTTAGTGGGTCGGGAGCCCCAAGAGACCCAGTACTTC
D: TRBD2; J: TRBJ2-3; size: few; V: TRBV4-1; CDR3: CASSQGRDAGGSTDTQYF; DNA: TGCGCCAGCAGCCAGGGGAGGGATGCGGGGGGTAGCACAGATACGCAGTATTTT
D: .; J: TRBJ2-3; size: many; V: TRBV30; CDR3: CAWSLTPPDTQYF; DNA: TGTGCCTGGAGTCTGACTCCCCCAGATACGCAGTATTTT